This TCR beta chain is drawn from a study of T cells in Graves' hyperthyroidism and ophthalmopathy. Study details: Blood was drawn when the patient was first diagnosed and still untreated. Findings of the study overall: Ophthalmopathy prediction by the model preceded onset by a median 6.5 months.

This clonotype was recorded many times. What it binds is not known. Reasons for excluding patients were uncontrolled infection, other autoimmune disease, pregnancy or lactation. In making diagnoses, clinical symptoms, serum thyroxine and TRAb, thyroid ultrasound and orbital computed tomography were all used. Using RNA transcripts as the source, TCR beta CDR3 regions were amplified. First-round RT-PCR of the TCR CDR3 relied on the HTBI primer set. In TCRdb, the multiplex PCR reads were re-called with MiXCR into one record per CDR3 protein. The repertoire includes fewer than 400,000 distinct CDR3 sequences, over 13% of them detected once, and around 30% sits in the top ten. This CDR3 is built from 13 residues. CDR1 and CDR2 from the germline V gene are LGHDT and YNNKEL (reference sequence). The junction had 10 bases not matched to a gene; V was cut back by 3 bases and J by 14 bases.

The receptor was isolated from a man in his fifties or sixties with Graves' ophthalmopathy. The rearrangement links TRBV3-1 to TRBJ2-5, with 9 bases aligning to TRBD2. Input material: blood. Here the CDR3 DNA reads TGTGCCAGCAGCCACCAGCGGGAGGCTCGGGTATACTTC. It codes for CASSHQREARVYF.